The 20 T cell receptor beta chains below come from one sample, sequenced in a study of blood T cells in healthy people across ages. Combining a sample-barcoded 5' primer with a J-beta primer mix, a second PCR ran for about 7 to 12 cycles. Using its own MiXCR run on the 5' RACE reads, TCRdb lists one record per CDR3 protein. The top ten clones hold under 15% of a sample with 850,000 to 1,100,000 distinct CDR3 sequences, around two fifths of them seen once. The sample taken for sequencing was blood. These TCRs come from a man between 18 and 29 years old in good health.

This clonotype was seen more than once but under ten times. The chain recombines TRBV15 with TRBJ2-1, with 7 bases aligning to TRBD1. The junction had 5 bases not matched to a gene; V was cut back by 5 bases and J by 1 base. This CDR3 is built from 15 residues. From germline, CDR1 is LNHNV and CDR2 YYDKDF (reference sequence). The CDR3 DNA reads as TGTGCCACCAGCCCTCGGACAGGTTCCTACAATGAGCAGTTCTTC. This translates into CATSPRTGSYNEQFF.

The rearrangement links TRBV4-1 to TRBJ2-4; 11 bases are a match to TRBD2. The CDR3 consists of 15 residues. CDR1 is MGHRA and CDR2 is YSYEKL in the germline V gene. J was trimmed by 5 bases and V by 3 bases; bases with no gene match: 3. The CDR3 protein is CASSQMGLAENIQYF. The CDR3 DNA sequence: TGCGCCAGCAGCCAGATGGGACTAGCGGAAAACATTCAGTACTTC.

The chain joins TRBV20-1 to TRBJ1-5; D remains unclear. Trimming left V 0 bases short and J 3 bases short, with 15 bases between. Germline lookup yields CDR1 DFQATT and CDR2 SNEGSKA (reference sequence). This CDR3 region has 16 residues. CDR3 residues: CSARDWGFSPNQPQHF. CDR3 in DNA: TGCAGTGCTAGAGATTGGGGATTCAGTCCCAATCAGCCCCAGCATTTT.

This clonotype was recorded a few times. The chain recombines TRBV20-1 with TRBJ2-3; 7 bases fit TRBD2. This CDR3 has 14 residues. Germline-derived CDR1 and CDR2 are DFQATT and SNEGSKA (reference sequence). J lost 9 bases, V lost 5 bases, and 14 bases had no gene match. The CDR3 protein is CSARRVAGSGTQYF. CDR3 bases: TGCAGTGCTCGGAGGGTAGCGGGCTCAGGCACGCAGTATTTT.

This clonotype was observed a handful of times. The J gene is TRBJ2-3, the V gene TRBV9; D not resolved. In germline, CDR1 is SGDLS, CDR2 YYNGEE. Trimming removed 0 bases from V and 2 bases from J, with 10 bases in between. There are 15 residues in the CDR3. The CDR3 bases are TGTGCCAGCAGCGTAGCCCCCACTCACACAGATACGCAGTATTTT. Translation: CASSVAPTHTDTQYF.

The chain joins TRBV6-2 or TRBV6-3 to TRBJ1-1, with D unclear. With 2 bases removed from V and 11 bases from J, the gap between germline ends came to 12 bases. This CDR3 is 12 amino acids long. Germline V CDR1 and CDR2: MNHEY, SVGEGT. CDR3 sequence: CASSYPEGGAFF. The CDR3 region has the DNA TGTGCCAGCAGTTACCCGGAGGGTGGGGCTTTCTTT.

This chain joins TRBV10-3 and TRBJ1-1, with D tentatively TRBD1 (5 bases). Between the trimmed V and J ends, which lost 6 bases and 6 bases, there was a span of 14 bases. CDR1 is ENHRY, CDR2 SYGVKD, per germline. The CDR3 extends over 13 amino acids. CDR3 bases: TGTGCCATCAGGCAGGGATTGGACCCTGAAGCTTTCTTT. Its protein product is CAIRQGLDPEAFF.

CDR3 protein: CASRQTGGYSEQFF. The CDR3 nucleotides read TGTGCCAGCAGGCAGACAGGGGGCTATAGTGAGCAGTTCTTC. This chain uses TRBV6-2 or TRBV6-3 with TRBJ2-1; 10 nucleotides align to TRBD1. Germline V lookup: CDR1 MNHEY, CDR2 SVGEGT. This CDR3 comprises 14 residues. The J segment lost 9 bases and the V segment lost 6 bases, leaving 8 bases of the junction unmatched.

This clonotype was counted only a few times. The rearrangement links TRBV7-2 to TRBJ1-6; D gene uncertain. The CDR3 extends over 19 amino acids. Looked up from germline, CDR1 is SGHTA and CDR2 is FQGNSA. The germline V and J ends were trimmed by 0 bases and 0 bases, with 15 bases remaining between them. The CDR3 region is CASSLAPGVRSSYNSPLHF. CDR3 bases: TGTGCCAGCAGCTTAGCCCCAGGAGTAAGGAGCTCCTATAATTCACCCCTCCACTTT.

Here the CDR3 DNA reads TGTGCCAGCAGCTCCCACCGGGACAGGGGATCAGATACGCAGTATTTT. Amino acids: CASSSHRDRGSDTQYF. The chain has TRBV9 and TRBJ2-3; 10 bases line up with TRBD1. This CDR3 is built from 16 residues. J was trimmed by 4 bases and V by 4 bases; bases with no gene match: 9. Germline V gene lookup returns CDR1 SGDLS and CDR2 YYNGEE.

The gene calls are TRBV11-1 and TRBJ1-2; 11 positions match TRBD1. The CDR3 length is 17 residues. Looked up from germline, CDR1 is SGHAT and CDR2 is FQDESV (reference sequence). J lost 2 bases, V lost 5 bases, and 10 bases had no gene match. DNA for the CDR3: TGTGCCAGCAGCGACCGGGACAGGGGGTTCGAAAACTATGGCTACACCTTC. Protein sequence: CASSDRDRGFENYGYTF. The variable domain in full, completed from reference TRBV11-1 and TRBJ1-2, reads EAEVAQSPRYKITEKSQAVAFWCDPISGHATLYWYRQILGQGPELLVQFQDESVVDDSQLPKDRFSAERLKGVDSTLKIQPAELGDSAMYLCASSDRDRGFENYGYTFGSGTRLTVV.

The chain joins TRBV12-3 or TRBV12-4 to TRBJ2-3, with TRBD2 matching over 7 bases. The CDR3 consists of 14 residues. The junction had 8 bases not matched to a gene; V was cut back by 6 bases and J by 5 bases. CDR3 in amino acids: CASRLRLAGDTQYF. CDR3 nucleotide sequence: TGTGCCAGCAGACTGAGACTAGCAGGAGATACGCAGTATTTT.

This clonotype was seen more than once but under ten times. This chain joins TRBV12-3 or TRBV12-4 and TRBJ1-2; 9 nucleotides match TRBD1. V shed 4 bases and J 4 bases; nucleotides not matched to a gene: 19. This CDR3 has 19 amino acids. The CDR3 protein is CASSSLSWDRETSSYGYTF. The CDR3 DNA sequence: TGTGCCAGCAGTTCCCTAAGTTGGGACAGGGAAACCTCGTCCTATGGCTACACCTTC.

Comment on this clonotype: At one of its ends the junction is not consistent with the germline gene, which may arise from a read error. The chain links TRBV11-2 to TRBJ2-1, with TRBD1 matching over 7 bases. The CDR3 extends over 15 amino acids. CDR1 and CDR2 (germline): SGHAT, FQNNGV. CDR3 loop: CASSLERQGNNGQFF. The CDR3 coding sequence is TGTGCCAGCAGCTTAGAACGACAGGGCAACAATGGGCAGTTCTTC.

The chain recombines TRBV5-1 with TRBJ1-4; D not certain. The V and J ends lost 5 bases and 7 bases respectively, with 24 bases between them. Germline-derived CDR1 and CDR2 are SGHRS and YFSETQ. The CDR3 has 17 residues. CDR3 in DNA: TGCGCCAGCAGACCGGACGGGCTCGGTGAAGTAGGTGAAAAACTGTTTTTT. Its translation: CASRPDGLGEVGEKLFF.

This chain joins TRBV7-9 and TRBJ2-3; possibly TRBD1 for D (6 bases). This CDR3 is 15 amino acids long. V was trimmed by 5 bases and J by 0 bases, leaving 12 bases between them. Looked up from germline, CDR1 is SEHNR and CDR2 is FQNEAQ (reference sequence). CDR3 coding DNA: TGTGCCAGCAGCCAGGGACATACTAGCACAGATACGCAGTATTTT. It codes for CASSQGHTSTDTQYF.

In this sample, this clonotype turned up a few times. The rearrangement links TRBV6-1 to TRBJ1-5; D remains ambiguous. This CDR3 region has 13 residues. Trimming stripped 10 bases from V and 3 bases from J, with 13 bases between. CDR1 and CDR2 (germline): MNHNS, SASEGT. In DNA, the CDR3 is TGTGCCACCAGCGGTTTAAACAATCAGCCCCAGCATTTT. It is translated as CATSGLNNQPQHF.

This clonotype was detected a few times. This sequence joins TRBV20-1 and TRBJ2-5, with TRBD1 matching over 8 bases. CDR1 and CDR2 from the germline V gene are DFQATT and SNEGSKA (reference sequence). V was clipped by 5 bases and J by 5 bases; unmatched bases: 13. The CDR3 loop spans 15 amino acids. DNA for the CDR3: TGCAGTGCTGTCCCCCTGGCAGGGGGCTCTGAGACCCAGTACTTC. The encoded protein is CSAVPLAGGSETQYF.

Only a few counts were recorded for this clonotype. This CDR3 is CASSLDPGTQYF. The CDR3 coding sequence is TGTGCCAGCAGCTTAGACCCGGGTACGCAGTATTTT. The chain links TRBV7-2 to TRBJ2-3; D not certain. Trimming cost V 1 base and J 8 bases, with 7 bases left between them. Germline CDR1 and CDR2: SGHTA and FQGNSA. The CDR3 length is 12 residues.

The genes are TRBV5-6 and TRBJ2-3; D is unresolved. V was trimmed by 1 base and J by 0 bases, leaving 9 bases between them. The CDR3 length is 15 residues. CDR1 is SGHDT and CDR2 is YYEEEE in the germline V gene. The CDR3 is CASSLLETSTDTQYF. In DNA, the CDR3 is TGTGCCAGCAGCTTGTTAGAAACTAGCACAGATACGCAGTATTTT.